Below are 20 T cell receptor beta chains sequenced from a single sample in a study of blood T cell repertoires in COVID-19. Some clones are missing from TCRdb's copy, which holds only in-frame ones; the method was immunoSEQ multiplex PCR. The table records about 230,000 clones, 65% to 90% of them present only once. Sequencing input: peripheral blood. These receptors were taken from a woman in her forties or fifties with acute or convalescent COVID-19.

The table lists this clone with a few counts. The J gene is TRBJ2-2, the V gene TRBV6-5; maybe TRBD1 (6 bases). Germline values: CDR1 MNHEY, CDR2 SVGAGI. The germline V and J ends were trimmed by 2 bases and 2 bases, with 12 bases remaining between them. The CDR3 runs 16 residues. CDR3 residues: CASSYLSTGNTGELFF. CDR3 bases: TGTGCCAGCAGTTACCTCTCGACAGGAAACACCGGGGAGCTGTTTTTT.

The chain has TRBV4-2 and TRBJ1-4; D is uncertain. The length of the CDR3 is 15 residues. CDR1 and CDR2 from the germline V gene are LGHNA and YNFKEQ. V was trimmed by 4 bases and J by 0 bases, leaving 9 bases between them. The CDR3 is CASSLPVATNEKLFF. The CDR3 nucleotides are TGTGCCAGCAGCCTTCCGGTAGCAACTAATGAAAAACTGTTTTTT.

This sequence joins TRBV2 and TRBJ1-5, with D possibly being TRBD1 (6 bases). With 11 bases removed from V and 1 base from J, the gap between germline ends came to 15 bases. Per the germline V gene, CDR1 is SNHLY and CDR2 is FYNNEI. The CDR3 is made up of 14 amino acids. The CDR3 sequence is CAGGDRRSNQPQHF. The DNA of the CDR3 is TGTGCCGGCGGAGACAGGAGGAGCAATCAGCCCCAGCATTTT.

This clone has more than one count but fewer than ten. This sequence joins TRBV9 and TRBJ2-2; 8 bases map to TRBD2. The trim removed 4 bases at V and 6 bases at J, leaving 8 bases unmatched. There are 15 residues in the CDR3. From germline, CDR1 is SGDLS and CDR2 YYNGEE. CDR3 bases: TGTGCCAGCAGCCCGCCCGGGGGGGTGGCCGGGGAGCTGTTTTTT. This gives the protein CASSPPGGVAGELFF. Full variable domain (missing parts from reference TRBV9 and TRBJ2-2): DSGVTQTPKHLITATGQRVTLRCSPRSGDLSVYWYQQSLDQGLQFLIQYYNGEERAKGNILERFSAQQFPDLHSELNLSSLELGDSALYFCASSPPGGVAGELFFGEGSRLTVL.

V usage is TRBV28 and J usage is TRBJ2-4; no definite D call. V was clipped by 1 base and J by 0 bases, with 10 bases between them. The CDR3 runs to 16 residues. CDR1 MDHEN and CDR2 SYDVKM come from the germline V gene. CDR3 DNA: TGTGCCAGCAGTTTATTCGAGGAACTAGCCAAAAACATTCAGTACTTC. It encodes CASSLFEELAKNIQYF. Supplemented by reference TRBV28 and TRBJ2-4, the full variable domain reads DVKVTQSSRYLVKRTGEKVFLECVQDMDHENMFWYRQDPGLGLRLIYFSYDVKMKEKGDIPEGYSVSREKKERFSLILESASTNQTSMYLCASSLFEELAKNIQYFGAGTRLSVL.

The gene calls are TRBV6-2 or TRBV6-3 and TRBJ2-5; TRBD2 is a possible D gene (6 bases). Trimming took off 2 bases at V and 5 bases at J, with 15 bases between the two ends. The germline CDR1 and CDR2 sequences are MNHEY and SVGEGT. The CDR3 consists of 15 residues. The CDR3 spells CASSYNRLAGETQYF. As DNA, the CDR3 is TGTGCCAGCAGTTACAATAGGCTGGCGGGGGAGACCCAGTACTTC.

The J gene is TRBJ2-3, the V gene TRBV10-1, with a weak D call TRBD2 (5 bases). Trimming pared 1 base from V and 0 bases from J, leaving 8 bases between. The CDR3 extends over 15 amino acids. Per germline, CDR1 WNHNN and CDR2 SYGVQD (reference sequence). CDR3 residues: CASSELGRSTDTQYF. The CDR3 DNA reads TGCGCCAGCAGTGAGTTGGGGAGAAGCACAGATACGCAGTATTTT.

The chain joins TRBV28 to TRBJ2-7; possible D gene TRBD2, 5 bases. V lost 8 bases and J lost 7, with 12 bases in between. Germline loops: CDR1 MDHEN, CDR2 SYDVKM. The CDR3 contains 11 residues. The CDR3 DNA reads TGTGCCAGCGGCTCTTCGGGGGAGCAGTACTTC. It codes for CASGSSGEQYF.

This clone came up a few times. For the CDR3, the DNA is TGTGCCAGCTCACCACAAATCCTAGCGGGAGTTTCAAGGGAGCAGTTCTTC. Protein: CASSPQILAGVSREQFF. The chain recombines TRBV18 with TRBJ2-1; 10 bases fit TRBD2. V shed 1 base and J 10 bases; nucleotides not matched to a gene: 13. The CDR3 is 17 residues long. Germline V CDR1 and CDR2: KGHSH, LQKENI.

This clone was observed a single time. The chain employs TRBV5-1 and TRBJ2-3; 8 bases agree with TRBD2. Germline V gene sequence: CDR1 SGHRS, CDR2 YFSETQ. The CDR3 totals 14 residues. The ends lost 7 bases at V and 3 bases at J; junction bases unmatched: 7. In DNA, the CDR3 is TGCGCCAGCTCACTAGCGGAGATAACAGATACGCAGTATTTT. Translation gives CASSLAEITDTQYF.

The chain recombines TRBV5-4 with TRBJ2-5; 9 nucleotides align to TRBD2. V trimming: 0 bases; J trimming: 6 bases; junction bases outside the gene matches: 6. Per germline, CDR1 SGHNT and CDR2 YYREEE (reference sequence). This CDR3 is built from 15 residues. CDR3 protein: CASSLAAGGPQTQYF. CDR3 DNA: TGTGCCAGCAGCTTGGCGGCGGGGGGGCCCCAGACCCAGTACTTC.

This chain links TRBV12-3 or TRBV12-4 with TRBJ2-3; D is possibly TRBD2 (6 bases). This CDR3 spans 13 amino acids. Trimming took 6 bases from V and 2 from J, leaving 9 bases between them. The CDR3 loop is CASSRDFTDTQYF. In DNA form, the CDR3 reads TGTGCCAGCAGCAGGGACTTCACAGATACGCAGTATTTT.

The chain combines TRBV6-2 or TRBV6-3 with TRBJ2-5; 9 bases align to TRBD2. Trimming removed 6 bases from V and 7 bases from J; junction bases left unmatched: 15. Germline CDR1 is MNHEY and CDR2 is SVGEGT. The CDR3 is 16 residues long. The CDR3 sequence: CASSPRVSGGPGTQYF. DNA of the CDR3: TGTGCCAGCAGCCCTCGGGTTAGCGGGGGTCCTGGGACCCAGTACTTC.

V is TRBV19 and J is TRBJ2-2, with TRBD1 as a possible D gene (5 bases). V lost 3 bases to trimming and J lost 3 bases, with 11 bases between them. The CDR3 consists of 15 residues. From germline, CDR1 is LNHDA and CDR2 SQIVND (reference sequence). CDR3 region: CASSIPRVDTGELFF. The CDR3 bases are TGTGCCAGTAGTATTCCCAGGGTTGACACCGGGGAGCTGTTTTTT.

The V and J genes are TRBV19 and TRBJ1-4; maybe TRBD1 (5 bases). CDR3 length: 17 amino acids. Between the trimmed V and J ends, which lost 8 bases and 5 bases, there was a span of 24 bases. Germline lookup yields CDR1 LNHDA and CDR2 SQIVND (reference sequence). DNA of the CDR3: TGTGCCAGTTCGGGTTGGGGGACGACAGCGGGGAATGAAAAACTGTTTTTT. Encoded protein: CASSGWGTTAGNEKLFF.

The chain has TRBV9 and TRBJ1-1; 12 bases are shared with TRBD1. The CDR3 contains 15 residues. V was pared by 0 bases and J by 11 bases, with 8 bases of the junction left unmatched. Germline V gene data show CDR1 as SGDLS and CDR2 as YYNGEE. CDR3 residues: CASSVAGDRGRSAFF. CDR3 in DNA: TGTGCCAGCAGCGTAGCTGGGGACAGGGGGCGTTCGGCTTTCTTT.

V and J are TRBV30 and TRBJ2-2; 7 bases match TRBD2. Germline loops: CDR1 GTSNPN, CDR2 SVGIG (reference sequence). The V and J ends lost 3 bases and 7 bases, in that order; junction bases with no gene match: 5. CDR3 length: 13 residues. The CDR3 sequence: CAWRVAGNGELFF. DNA of the CDR3: TGTGCCTGGAGGGTAGCGGGTAACGGGGAGCTGTTTTTT.

This clone has more than one count but fewer than ten. CDR3 amino acids: CASRPDSTYEQYF. The CDR3 DNA is TGTGCCAGCAGGCCTGACAGCACCTACGAGCAGTACTTC. The chain recombines TRBV7-9 with TRBJ2-7; tentative D call: TRBD1 (5 bases). CDR1 is SEHNR, CDR2 FQNEAQ, per germline (reference sequence). V was cut by 6 bases and J by 2 bases, with 11 bases left in between. This CDR3 comprises 13 residues.

The chain joins TRBV27 to TRBJ2-4, with TRBD1 matching 9 bases. This CDR3 has 14 residues. Germline trimming cut 5 bases from V and 8 bases from J; bases unmatched to any gene: 7. CDR1 and CDR2 from the germline V gene are MNHEY and SMNVEV (reference sequence). For the CDR3, the DNA is TGTGCCAGCAGTAACAGGGGGCTAGGGGACATTCAGTACTTC. It encodes CASSNRGLGDIQYF.

The chain joins TRBV28 to TRBJ1-1; 7 nucleotides agree with TRBD1. Germline V gene lookup returns CDR1 MDHEN and CDR2 SYDVKM. V was clipped by 5 bases and J by 2 bases; unmatched bases: 11. The CDR3 is 16 residues long. CDR3 sequence: CASSPPLGTVNTEAFF. The CDR3 coding sequence is TGTGCCAGCAGTCCTCCTCTCGGGACAGTAAACACTGAAGCTTTCTTT.